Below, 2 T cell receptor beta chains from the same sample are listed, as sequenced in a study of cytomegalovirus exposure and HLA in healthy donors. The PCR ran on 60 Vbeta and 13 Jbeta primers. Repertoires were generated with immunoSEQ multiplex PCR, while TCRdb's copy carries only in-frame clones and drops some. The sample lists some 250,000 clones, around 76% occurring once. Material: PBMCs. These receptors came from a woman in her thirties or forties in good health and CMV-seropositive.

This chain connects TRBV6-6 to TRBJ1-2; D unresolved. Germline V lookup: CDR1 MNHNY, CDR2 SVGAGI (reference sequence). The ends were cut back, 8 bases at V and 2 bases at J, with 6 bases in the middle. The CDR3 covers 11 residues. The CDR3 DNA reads TGTGCCAGCGCGCCCAACTATGGCTACACCTTC. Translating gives CASAPNYGYTF.

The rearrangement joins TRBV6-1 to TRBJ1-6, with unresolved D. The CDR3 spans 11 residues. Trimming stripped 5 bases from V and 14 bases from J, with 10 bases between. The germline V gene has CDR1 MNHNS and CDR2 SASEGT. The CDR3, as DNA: TGTGCCAGCAGTCGGTATAGTTCCCTCCACTTT. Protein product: CASSRYSSLHF.